A single T cell receptor (beta chain) is shown here with its context. The specificity of this receptor is unknown. Base-call qualities are not available, and no considerably larger clone is one nucleotide away. The cohort comprised fewer than 750 healthy bone marrow donors. All cohort members were sampled while nominally healthy, although unrecorded immune exposures were likely present. The donor tested CMV seropositive, placing the donor among the 250 to 350 seropositive members of the cohort. Each donor provided a peripheral blood sample, and peripheral blood mononuclear cells were used for TCR beta sequencing. The Qiagen DNeasy Blood Extraction Kit was used to extract genomic DNA from the blood cell samples. The library came from the immunoSEQ multiplex PCR assay. The multiplex PCR relied on a mix of 60 forward primers for TCR Vbeta segments and 13 reverse primers for TCR Jbeta segments. Amplification of the CDR3 region of rearranged TCR beta genes was performed with a multiplex PCR assay on genomic DNA. The amplified TCR beta libraries were sequenced on the Illumina HiSeq System as 87-base-pair reads. On the study's bioinformatics: A later analysis counted approximately 84 million unique TCR beta chains across the 640 or so repertoires, and around 9.9 million of these chains were shared by at least two donors. Raw reads were error-corrected and collapsed into unique sequences by a nearest-neighbor algorithm in which closely related sequences were merged to remove PCR and sequencing errors. Alignment of CDR3 sequences to IMGT reference sequences was used to assign V, D and J gene segments. For a sequence to be retained, at least a six-nucleotide match to both a V gene segment and a J gene segment was required. Rearrangements were classified as productive when the CDR3 lacked stop codons and remained in frame with V and J, and all other rearrangements were classified as non-productive. Following IMGT convention, CDR3 was defined as the stretch from the second conserved V-encoded cysteine up to the conserved J-encoded phenylalanine. Sequences without an unambiguous match to a single V gene segment were excluded from the earlier analysis of a few hundred of the donors. An earlier analysis of a few hundred of the donors called V segments functional above 56.7% productive rearrangements and segregating when the between-donor standard deviation exceeded 5%. A statistical classification framework was developed to diagnose cytomegalovirus status using the catalog of TCR beta chain sequences. In a later analysis, TCR nucleotide sequences were compared against IMGT/GENE-DB human TR gene sequences so that V and J genes could be assigned. In a later analysis, CDR3 sequences and most-parsimonious VDJ recombination scenarios were assigned using the TCRdist pipeline. In a later analysis, every TCR beta chain was defined by the combination of its CDR3 amino acid sequence and its V-gene family, and reads without a unique V-gene family were dropped. To address suspected cross-contamination and a sequencing artifact, a later analysis removed a few hundred highly shared, low-generation-probability nucleotide sequences. In a later analysis, a clonal expansion index for each public chain was calculated from normalized within-repertoire ranks of inferred template counts. In a later analysis, generation probabilities were computed using a VDJ recombination model fitted to out-of-frame rearrangements, and the results were checked against IGoR. Hypergeometric tests were used in a later analysis to score TCR-TCR, TCR-HLA and TCR-CMV co-occurrence, with a repertoire-size bias correction applied to the TCR pairs. To estimate false discovery rates, a later analysis permuted the HLA or CMV assignments 20 times. A later analysis grouped co-occurring TCRs with DBSCAN, adding TCRdist sequence similarity when clustering within HLA-allele-positive subsets. For co-occurrence clustering, repertoires with fewer than 30,000 or more than 120,000 public chains were excluded, along with roughly five repertoires with anomalous nucleotide sharing. Entries here come from immuneACCESS through TCRdb and include only in-frame sequences with V and J called. Some clones fail to appear in such tables; in the studies checked, an unresolved V gene covers under half of the shortfall, and the cause of the remainder is unknown. V, J and clone size are taken as reported in that table, and D and trimming were inferred from the DNA itself. The sample has approximately 190,000 clones on record, approximately 80% of them singletons. The ten largest clones add up to around 14% of the sample.

In the germline V gene, CDR1 corresponds to SGHNT and CDR2 to YENEEA. Measured from the cysteine to the phenylalanine, the CDR3 is 14 residues long. The read is trimmed to its CDR3 DNA, 42 bases read in frame from base 1. Trimming costs V 0 bases and J 4 bases, and their ends lie 8 bases apart. The sample originates from a study of cytomegalovirus exposure and HLA in healthy donors (dated by TCRdb to between 2016 and 2019). The study in broad terms: According to an earlier analysis of 550 to 750 of the donors, about 170 million T cells yielded 95 million to 140 million unique TCR beta sequences and roughly 280 Gb of sequence data. An early release that covered about 640 HLA-typed donors contained about 290 gigabases of sequencing data and 80 million or so unique TCR sequences. The genetic ancestry cluster associated with self-reported Caucasian donors included over 80% of the 300 to 400 genotyped donors. The study aimed to test whether signatures of past pathogen exposure could be identified by cataloging public T cell receptors. The T cell repertoires of some 670 subjects were profiled by immunosequencing and related to cytomegalovirus serostatus. Along with the roughly 670-subject first cohort, a separate validation cohort of over a hundred different subjects was used. The study combined high-throughput TCR immunosequencing, statistical association of individual TCRs with disease status, and machine learning to predict cytomegalovirus infection status. A later analysis re-analyzed previously published TCR beta repertoires from hundreds of donors and added high-resolution HLA genotyping to study TCR occurrence patterns. Rather than drawing on any new phenotypic data, the later analysis identified candidate immune exposures from TCR beta sequences and the way those sequences occurred across donors. An earlier analysis of 587 of the donors used high-throughput TCR beta sequencing to judge whether each TCR beta V gene segment behaved as functional or pseudogenic. Donor age, sex, ethnicity and CMV serostatus were collected together with the repertoire data. A later genetic analysis used genome-wide SNP genotypes for about 65% of the 666 donors, treating that subset as a discovery cohort. Every repertoire in the discovery cohort had been generated on one and the same sequencing platform. HLA typing covered class I and class II loci at four-digit resolution. The number of typed donors differed by locus: about 620-640 for A, B, C, DRB1 and DQB1; some 500 for DQA1; 606 for DPA1; and 400 to 480 for DPB1. A few DR-DQ haplotypes were treated as single units for association and clustering because of strong linkage in the cohort. Among roughly 400 genotyped donors of the cohort, an average of around 250,000 unique TCR beta nucleotide sequences was sequenced per donor, of which about 19% were non-productive.

Paper-wide results and their limitations: About 17 rarely observed V segments, including chromosome 9 orphons, were excluded from the earlier analysis of approximately 500 of the donors because counts were too low. In both the original and validation cohorts, the classifier was reported to diagnose cytomegalovirus status with high specificity and sensitivity. A further reported finding was that TCR beta sequences accurately predicted the HLA-A and HLA-B alleles for most subjects in the first cohort. At a false discovery rate of 0.05, a later analysis linked 16,000 or so TCR beta sequences to specific HLA alleles. In vitro tests confirmed that a few of the cytomegalovirus-associated TCR beta chains recognize cytomegalovirus antigens. A cluster of highly shared sequence variants was judged likely to be a technical artifact of the sequencing pipeline. In a later genetic analysis, fewer N-insertions in productive TCRs were reported among donors in an Asian-associated ancestry cluster than the approximately 670-donor mean. Assigning TCR associations to individual alleles was difficult when HLA alleles, especially DR and DQ, strongly co-occurred. Some IMGT-functional V segments, including TRBV6-2 and TRBV6-3, could not be told apart with the 87-base-pair reads, so those segments were excluded. In the study, 150 to 200 TCR beta chains were listed as associated with cytomegalovirus. Broadly in line with IMGT annotations, most TCR beta V segments showed up in productive rearrangements about 87% or about 30% of the time in an earlier analysis of under 700 of the donors. Correlated functional status among segregating V segments might reflect linkage disequilibrium, but an unknown experimental factor could not be ruled out. A later genetic analysis associated a missense DCLRE1C variant with V-gene and J-gene trimming of TCR beta chains, and an independent cohort replicated the association. The cohort was sequenced for TCR beta chains only, and without alpha or paired-chain data the features that could be detected were limited. A later analysis found that TCR association rates varied across HLA loci, with DRB1 alleles showing the most associated TCRs and HLA-C alleles the fewest. A later analysis found that HLA-associated TCR beta chains were more clonally expanded and had lower generation probabilities than equally common non-associated chains. According to a later analysis, parvovirus B19, influenza, CMV and Epstein-Barr virus appeared linked to several top co-occurrence clusters. The authors suggested that the approach could potentially be extended to other disease states and immunological phenotypes. In a later analysis, most CMV-associated TCR beta chains were found to appear HLA-restricted, with HLA associations seemingly driven largely by CMV exposure. CMV serostatus was the only immune exposure information available for the cohort. HLA typing was unavailable for some donors at each locus, so association tests used only the typed subset. Sequencing depth was assumed to be roughly uniform across donors in the presence/absence analyses, though that assumption may not hold. Across donors, most TCR sequences were observed very rarely, whereas some public TCRs were present in many individuals.

This sequence was found in a young woman in good health and CMV-seropositive. Sequences were obtained from PBMCs. The sequence links TRBV11-3 to TRBJ2-3, with no confidently assigned D gene. The CDR3 in this case is CASSLDRIADTQYF. The DNA sequence is as follows: TGTGCCAGCAGCTTAGACAGGATCGCAGATACGCAGTATTTT. This CDR3, with the reference TRBV11-3 and TRBJ2-3 proteins standing in past its ends, gives the full variable domain EAGVVQSPRYKIIEKKQPVAFWCNPISGHNTLYWYLQNLGQGPELLIRYENEEAVDDSQLPKDRFSAERLKGVDSTLKIQPAELGDSAVYLCASSLDRIADTQYFGPGTRLTVL.